Below, 25 T cell receptor beta chains from the same sample are listed, as sequenced in a study of T cell responses to AZD1222 COVID-19 vaccine. Using immunoSEQ multiplex PCR, the repertoire was profiled, and TCRdb retains in-frame clones only, with some absent. The table lists about 130,000 clones, roughly 90% of them singletons. The material was peripheral blood, obtained on day 0 of AZD1222 vaccination. The source is an adult in good health.

The chain links TRBV19 to TRBJ1-5, with 7 bases matching TRBD1. There are 15 residues in the CDR3. V was clipped by 6 bases and J by 2 bases; unmatched bases: 7. Per the germline V gene, CDR1 is LNHDA and CDR2 is SQIVND (reference sequence). The CDR3 sequence is CASSPDREGNQPQHF. CDR3 sequence (DNA): TGTGCCAGTAGCCCCGACAGGGAGGGCAATCAGCCCCAGCATTTT.

The CDR3 loop reads CASSLPLQGVGTEAFF. In DNA form, the CDR3 reads TGCGCCAGCAGCTTACCTTTACAGGGTGTGGGCACTGAAGCTTTCTTT. V gene TRBV5-1 combines with J gene TRBJ1-1; TRBD1 is a possible D gene (6 bases). CDR1 and CDR2 from the germline V gene are SGHRS and YFSETQ. The CDR3 has 16 residues. Trimming stripped 2 bases from V and 4 bases from J, with 18 bases between.

J is TRBJ1-1 and V is TRBV10-1, with 10 bases that match TRBD1. Trimming cost V 4 bases and J 6 bases; bases outside gene matches: 8. Germline CDR1 WNHNN, CDR2 SYGVQD (reference sequence). The CDR3 is 15 residues long. CDR3 nucleotides: TGCGCCAGCAGTGTAGGGGACAGGGGATGGTCTGAAGCTTTCTTT. It translates to CASSVGDRGWSEAFF.

V is TRBV27 and J is TRBJ2-7; 7 bases are shared with TRBD1. V was pared by 5 bases and J by 3 bases, with 7 bases of the junction left unmatched. CDR3 length: 14 amino acids. The V gene's germline CDR1 is MNHEY and CDR2 SMNVEV (reference sequence). The CDR3 protein is CASSHRQGRYEQYF. For the CDR3, the DNA is TGTGCCAGCAGTCATCGACAGGGACGCTACGAGCAGTACTTC.

This chain joins TRBV19 and TRBJ2-1; D is perhaps TRBD2 (5 bases). Germline V gene sequence: CDR1 LNHDA, CDR2 SQIVND (reference sequence). The ends were cut back, 8 bases at V and 1 base at J, with 12 bases in the middle. This CDR3 is 14 amino acids long. The CDR3 sequence is CASRVGVSYNEQFF. The CDR3 DNA is TGTGCCAGTCGTGTGGGAGTGTCCTACAATGAGCAGTTCTTC.

V gene TRBV29-1 combines with J gene TRBJ2-2; tentatively, D is TRBD1 (5 bases). Trimming took 8 bases from V and 6 from J, leaving 10 bases between them. This CDR3 contains 11 residues. From germline, CDR1 is SQVTM and CDR2 ANQGSEA. CDR3 nucleotides: TGCAGCTTCAGGGTCGCCGGGGAGCTGTTTTTT. Amino acid sequence: CSFRVAGELFF.

This clone has a single count. The rearrangement links TRBV19 to TRBJ2-5, with D perhaps matching TRBD1 (5 bases). Germline values: CDR1 LNHDA, CDR2 SQIVND (reference sequence). The V gene lost 7 bases and the J gene lost 4 bases, with 13 bases spanning the gap. This CDR3 spans 13 amino acids. The CDR3, as DNA: TGTGCCAGTAATGGGGCAAGGGGAGAGACCCAGTACTTC. Protein product: CASNGARGETQYF.

The J gene is TRBJ2-1, the V gene TRBV11-3; D unresolved. This CDR3 has 14 residues. Looked up from germline, CDR1 is SGHNT and CDR2 is YENEEA. V lost 0 bases, J lost 0 bases, and 3 bases lay in between. The CDR3 nucleotides read TGTGCCAGCAGCTTAGAGAGCTCCTACAATGAGCAGTTCTTC. Translation: CASSLESSYNEQFF.

CDR3 nucleotides: TGTGCCAGCAGCCCTCTAGCGGGGGTGACAGATACGCAGTATTTT. This encodes CASSPLAGVTDTQYF. The J gene is TRBJ2-3, the V gene TRBV7-9, with 10 positions matching TRBD2. This CDR3 spans 15 amino acids. V trimming: 5 bases; J trimming: 3 bases; junction bases outside the gene matches: 5. CDR1 and CDR2 from the germline V gene are SEHNR and FQNEAQ (reference sequence).

The chain's CDR3 is CASEENRRRRFHSYEQYF. For the CDR3, the DNA is TGTGCCAGCGAAGAAAACCGCCGTAGGCGTTTCCACTCCTACGAGCAGTACTTC. This chain connects TRBV28 to TRBJ2-7; no clear D gene. The V gene lost 8 bases and the J gene lost 0 bases, with 26 bases spanning the gap. The germline V gene has CDR1 MDHEN and CDR2 SYDVKM. The CDR3 sequence is 18 residues long.

The chain combines TRBV6-5 with TRBJ1-4; D is ambiguous. Per the germline V gene, CDR1 is MNHEY and CDR2 is SVGAGI. Trimming removed 6 bases from V and 10 bases from J, with 15 bases in between. The CDR3 has 13 residues. The CDR3 region has the DNA TGTGCCAGCAGATCTGAGGGAGGAAGAAAACTGTTTTTT. Translation gives CASRSEGGRKLFF.

V usage is TRBV30 and J usage is TRBJ2-1, with TRBD2 identical over 11 bases. After removal of 5 bases from V and 7 bases from J, the junction contained 7 bases not matched to a gene. Germline CDR1 and CDR2: GTSNPN and SVGIG (reference sequence). This CDR3 region has 14 residues. The CDR3 is CAWGTSGSLNEQFF. Here the CDR3 DNA reads TGTGCCTGGGGTACTAGCGGGAGTTTGAATGAGCAGTTCTTC.

V usage is TRBV5-1 and J usage is TRBJ2-7; 7 nucleotides align to TRBD2. Losses at the gene ends were 0 bases for V and 4 bases for J; bases not matched to a gene: 4. This CDR3 contains 14 residues. The germline CDR1 and CDR2 sequences are SGHRS and YFSETQ. CDR3 in amino acids: CASSLEGGWYEQYF. The CDR3 coding sequence is TGCGCCAGCAGCTTGGAGGGAGGGTGGTACGAGCAGTACTTC.

The V and J genes are TRBV6-5 and TRBJ2-7; D is ambiguous. Germline V gene lookup returns CDR1 MNHEY and CDR2 SVGAGI. The CDR3 sequence is 15 residues long. The V and J ends lost 7 bases and 3 bases respectively, with 19 bases between them. The CDR3 bases are TGTGCCAGCACCCCAGGCCCAGCTGGAGACTACGAGCAGTACTTC. Protein: CASTPGPAGDYEQYF.

The chain combines TRBV6-1 with TRBJ1-4; 7 bases fit TRBD1. V shed 4 bases, J shed 0 bases, and the junction held 8 bases outside the gene matches. The germline V gene encodes CDR1 MNHNS and CDR2 SASEGT. This CDR3 is 17 amino acids long. CDR3: CASSVGGSLTTNEKLFF. As DNA, the CDR3 is TGTGCCAGCAGTGTAGGGGGCAGTCTCACAACTAATGAAAAACTGTTTTTT.

V and J are TRBV5-1 and TRBJ2-5; D possibly corresponds to TRBD2 (5 bases). V was pared by 4 bases and J by 7 bases, with 20 bases between. CDR1 and CDR2 from the germline V gene are SGHRS and YFSETQ. The CDR3 runs to 15 residues. The CDR3 bases are TGCGCCAGCAGCCGCCTTAGAGCGGAGGAAGGGACCCAGTACTTC. The encoded protein is CASSRLRAEEGTQYF.

The chain recombines TRBV3-1 (or the pseudogene TRBV3-2) with TRBJ1-2; D remains ambiguous. Per the germline V gene, CDR1 is LGHDT and CDR2 is YNNKEL (reference sequence). The CDR3 has 14 residues. V lost 4 bases to trimming and J lost 6 bases, with 15 bases between them. CDR3 sequence (DNA): TGTGCCAGCAGCCGTGGCCGAAGCGGAGATGGCTACACCTTC. Translating it yields CASSRGRSGDGYTF.

The gene calls are TRBV5-1 and TRBJ2-7; 8 positions agree with TRBD2. J was trimmed by 6 bases and V by 0 bases; bases with no gene match: 8. Germline V gene lookup returns CDR1 SGHRS and CDR2 YFSETQ. The CDR3 length is 15 residues. CDR3 bases: TGCGCCAGCAGCTTGGAAGGGACTAGTCTCCGCGAGCAGTACTTC. As protein: CASSLEGTSLREQYF.

The V and J genes are TRBV2 and TRBJ1-2; no definite D call. Looked up from germline, CDR1 is SNHLY and CDR2 is FYNNEI. The CDR3 length is 12 residues. V was pared by 5 bases and J by 3 bases, with 7 bases between. The CDR3 protein is CASSPNHYGYTF. DNA for the CDR3: TGTGCCAGCAGTCCTAACCACTATGGCTACACCTTC. The variable domain in full, completed from reference TRBV2 and TRBJ1-2, reads EPEVTQTPSHQVTQMGQEVILRCVPISNHLYFYWYRQILGQKVEFLVSFYNNEISEKSEIFDDQFSVERPDGSNFTLKIRSTKLEDSAMYFCASSPNHYGYTFGSGTRLTVV.

This chain joins TRBV18 and TRBJ1-2; maybe TRBD1 (5 bases). CDR3 length equals 15 residues. Trimming took off 2 bases at V and 3 bases at J, with 13 bases between the two ends. Germline values: CDR1 KGHSH, CDR2 LQKENI. The CDR3, as DNA: TGTGCCAGCTCACCAGGGACTGGGGTCGACTATGGCTACACCTTC. This translates into CASSPGTGVDYGYTF.

The rearrangement links TRBV27 to TRBJ1-2; perhaps TRBD1 as D (6 bases). V was clipped by 5 bases and J by 4 bases, with 17 bases between them. This CDR3 contains 15 residues. Looked up from germline, CDR1 is MNHEY and CDR2 is SMNVEV (reference sequence). Here the CDR3 reads CASSIQRQATYGYTF. CDR3 coding DNA: TGTGCCAGCAGTATCCAACGACAGGCAACCTATGGCTACACCTTC.

This clone has only one observation. V and J are TRBV10-3 and TRBJ1-2; no reliable D call. Germline V gives CDR1 ENHRY, CDR2 SYGVKD. V was clipped by 6 bases and J by 0 bases, with 8 bases between them. The CDR3 has 13 amino acids. In DNA, the CDR3 is TGTGCCATCAGCCAGACTGCTAACTATGGCTACACCTTC. Its protein is CAISQTANYGYTF.

The chain couples TRBV6-5 to TRBJ1-2; D not certain. This CDR3 has 13 residues. The germline CDR1 and CDR2 sequences are MNHEY and SVGAGI. V shed 6 bases and J shed 8 bases, with 16 bases lying between them. CDR3 residues: CASRAPGDRGYTF. In DNA form, the CDR3 reads TGTGCCAGCAGAGCCCCGGGAGATAGGGGCTACACCTTC.

The CDR3 DNA sequence: TGCGCCAGCAGCTTGCGGCAGGGCTACGAGCAGTACTTC. It specifies CASSLRQGYEQYF. This rearrangement joins TRBV5-1 to TRBJ2-7, with D tentatively TRBD1 (5 bases). This CDR3 contains 13 residues. The V and J ends lost 1 base and 3 bases respectively, with 8 bases between them. From germline, CDR1 is SGHRS and CDR2 YFSETQ.

CDR3 residues: CASSLEGQRRNTIYF. In DNA, the CDR3 is TGTGCCAGCAGCTTAGAGGGACAGCGACGAAACACCATATATTTT. The chain links TRBV11-2 to TRBJ1-3; 7 nucleotides match TRBD1. The CDR3 is made up of 15 amino acids. CDR1 SGHAT and CDR2 FQNNGV come from the germline V gene. V was pared by 0 bases and J by 5 bases, with 4 bases of the junction left unmatched.